The present entry profiles one T cell receptor beta chain with its context. Its matching antigen is unknown. This CDR3 has 14 residues. Trimming shortened V by 6 bases and J by 7 bases, and 18 bases separated the two germline ends. The V gene's germline CDR1 is MDHEN and CDR2 SYDVKM. The sample comes from a study of OX40 agonist ivuxolimab in advanced cancers. The table came from immunoSEQ multiplex PCR; TCRdb's copy has only in-frame clones and leaves some out. The data show around 61,000 clones, approximately 82% seen once. Overall study findings and caveats: Partial responders receiving 0.1-3.0 mg/kg showed among the lowest clonal expansion.

The source was CD4+ or CD8+ T cells sorted from blood, collected in a trial of the OX40 agonist ivuxolimab. J is TRBJ1-2 and V is TRBV28; no definite D call. The clonotype originates from an adult with an advanced solid tumor such as melanoma, head and neck, liver or kidney cancer. CDR3 loop: CASRIGIEGSGYTF. In DNA form, the CDR3 reads TGTGCCAGCAGAATTGGGATCGAGGGAAGTGGCTACACCTTC.